This T cell receptor (beta chain) was found in a study of immunodeficiency (dated by TCRdb to between 2019 and 2020). About the investigation overall: To search for oligoclonality and VDJ recombination defects, the researchers carried out a repertoire analysis. The full study reports these points: V-J pairing and productive entropy of CD4+ T cells appeared to be similar between patients and controls. In the entropy comparisons of patients against healthy controls, patients were shown as n=3 (open circles), and an effect of thymic development was suggested only as a possibility. Based on top-100 and total clonotype frequencies, severe oligoclonality was found in patient CD8+ T cells but not in patient CD4+ T cells.

From its cysteine to its phenylalanine, the CDR3 spans 16 amino acids. Kept here is only the CDR3 DNA, which spans 48 bases and is read in frame from base 1. Reading the germline V gene gives CDR1 SNHLY and CDR2 FYNNEI. Cut back by 3 bases and 4 bases, the V and J ends lie 18 bases apart. Genomic DNA was extracted using the QIAamp DNA Blood Mini Kit and was submitted for immunoSEQ repertoire analysis. A standard quantity of genomic DNA template was used for amplification of CDR3 regions by multiplex PCR. An Illumina platform was used to sequence the PCR products. The study's processing was this. Sequences were aligned to a reference, with V, D and J gene definitions taken from IMGT. Closely related sequences were merged by a nearest-neighbor clustering algorithm so that PCR and sequencing errors were removed. V, D and J usage in productive unique and total sequences was analyzed using ImmunoSEQ Analyzer tools and R version 3.6.1. The table comes from immuneACCESS by way of TCRdb, which keeps in-frame sequences with V and J called. Part of the clones is missing from these tables; in studies checked, under half for an unresolved V gene and the rest for unknown reasons. V, J and clone size are those of that table, while D and trimming were read from the DNA. The sample table shows around 4,200 clones, and 91% are seen once. Of the sample, roughly 4% is held by the ten largest clones.

This clone occurred a few times. Its recognized antigen is unknown. Per-base qualities were not stored, and no clone one base away is much larger. Before TCR sequencing, CD3+CD4+ T cells were sorted from fresh PBMCs. This receptor chain uses TRBV2 and TRBJ1-1; the D gene is perhaps TRBD1, on 5 matching bases. The clonotype was recovered from a human donor in good health. The source material was CD4+ T cells from blood. Read as DNA, the sequence is TGTGCCAGCAGTGAGGGTAGTGAGTGGGGCCCCACTGAAGCTTTCTTT. The encoded protein is CASSEGSEWGPTEAFF.